The 22 T cell receptor beta chains reported below all come from one sample, sequenced in a study of regulatory T cells in long-lasting Graves disease. Regarding time point: newly diagnosed GD, antithyroid drugs for less than 3 months. Extracted PBMC RNA gave rise to the TCR library. Sequencing libraries for TCR beta were prepared with iRepertoire HTBI primers and Arm-PCR of CDR3 regions. TCRdb itself ran the multiplex PCR reads through MiXCR, one entry per CDR3 protein. The sample shows around 420,000 distinct CDR3 sequences, 15% of them seen only once. These same records also appear under a second study, on T cells in Graves' hyperthyroidism and ophthalmopathy.

Sequencing used peripheral blood mononuclear cells (PBMCs), obtained at new diagnosis, from a patient treated with antithyroid drugs. All receptors come from a woman in her forties with Graves disease.

This chain connects TRBV11-2 to TRBJ2-4; 13 bases agree with TRBD2. Gene TRBJ2-5 matches the end of the DNA better, so the J call may be wrong. Germline-derived CDR1 and CDR2 are SGHAT and FQNNGV. The CDR3 extends over 16 amino acids. The CDR3 sequence: CASSWGLAGTQETQYF. The DNA for the CDR3 is TGTGCCAGCAGCTGGGGACTAGCGGGAACTCAAGAGACCCAGTACTTC.

This clonotype was found many times. The chain joins TRBV3-1 to TRBJ2-7; tentatively, D is TRBD2 (5 bases). The CDR3 runs 16 residues. The ends were cut back, 4 bases at V and 1 base at J, with 17 bases in the middle. Germline loops: CDR1 LGHDT, CDR2 YNNKEL (reference sequence). Written as DNA, the CDR3 is TGTGCCAGCAGCCCGAGTGTAGGAACGGGATCCTACGAGCAGTACTTC. It encodes CASSPSVGTGSYEQYF.

Many counts were recorded for this clonotype. The chain links TRBV30 to TRBJ1-2, with 7 bases that match TRBD1. The trim removed 5 bases at V and 4 bases at J, leaving 7 bases unmatched. Germline CDR1 and CDR2: GTSNPN and SVGIG (reference sequence). This CDR3 has 13 amino acids. The CDR3 DNA reads TGTGCCTGGTACCCAGGGGGGCTCTATGGCTACACCTTC. Its protein product is CAWYPGGLYGYTF. Filled out from reference TRBV30 and TRBJ1-2, the complete variable domain reads SQTIHQWPATLVQPVGSPLSLECTVEGTSNPNLYWYRQAAGRGLQLLFYSVGIGQISSEVPQNLSASRPQDRQFILSSKKLLLSDSGFYLCAWYPGGLYGYTFGSGTRLTVV.

This clonotype was detected ten times or more. This rearrangement joins TRBV29-1 to TRBJ1-2; D gene unclear. V lost 6 bases and J lost 4, with 21 bases in between. CDR3 length equals 15 residues. Germline CDR1 is SQVTM and CDR2 is ANQGSEA. This CDR3 reads CSVRRAEPRFYGYTF. The CDR3, as DNA: TGCAGCGTGAGGAGGGCAGAACCTAGATTCTATGGCTACACCTTC.

This clonotype was observed many times. V and J are TRBV28 and TRBJ2-7; 7 bases line up with TRBD2. The CDR3 consists of 14 residues. The V and J ends lost 1 base and 3 bases, in that order; junction bases with no gene match: 3. Germline V gene data show CDR1 as MDHEN and CDR2 as SYDVKM. The CDR3 is CASSLSSGFYEQYF. In DNA form, the CDR3 reads TGTGCCAGCAGTTTATCTAGCGGATTCTACGAGCAGTACTTC. Complete variable domain (other parts from reference TRBV28 and TRBJ2-7): DVKVTQSSRYLVKRTGEKVFLECVQDMDHENMFWYRQDPGLGLRLIYFSYDVKMKEKGDIPEGYSVSREKKERFSLILESASTNQTSMYLCASSLSSGFYEQYFGPGTRLTVT.

A few counts support this clonotype. The chain employs TRBV20-1 and TRBJ2-5; weak D call: TRBD1 (5 bases). Germline V CDR1 and CDR2: DFQATT, SNEGSKA (reference sequence). V lost 5 bases to trimming and J lost 5 bases, with 15 bases between them. The CDR3 runs to 13 residues. The CDR3 reads CSAGETGLETQYF. The CDR3 DNA is TGCAGTGCTGGGGAAACAGGCCTGGAGACCCAGTACTTC.

In its sample, this clonotype was seen many times. The gene calls are TRBV19 and TRBJ2-1; a weak D match, TRBD1 (6 bases). The CDR3 runs to 16 residues. V was pared by 3 bases and J by 2 bases, with 14 bases between. Germline CDR1 is LNHDA and CDR2 is SQIVND (reference sequence). The CDR3 sequence: CASSIGRRGTYNEQFF. The CDR3 coding sequence is TGTGCCAGTAGTATTGGGCGCAGGGGAACCTACAATGAGCAGTTCTTC.

The V gene is TRBV7-6, the J gene TRBJ2-2; D is unresolved. The CDR3 sequence is 16 residues long. Trimming stripped 5 bases from V and 1 base from J, with 14 bases between. The germline gives CDR1 SGHVS, CDR2 FNYEAQ. The CDR3 sequence is CASSHLLRMNTGELFF. In nucleotides, the CDR3 is TGTGCCAGCAGCCACTTATTGCGGATGAACACCGGGGAGCTGTTTTTT. The full variable domain, in which reference TRBV7-6 and TRBJ2-2 provide the parts outside the CDR3, is GAGVSQSPRYKVTKRGQDVALRCDPISGHVSLYWYRQALGQGPEFLTYFNYEAQQDKSGLPNDRFSAERPEGSISTLTIQRTEQRDSAMYRCASSHLLRMNTGELFFGEGSRLTVL.

This chain joins TRBV11-2 and TRBJ2-1; D remains ambiguous. V was pared by 3 bases and J by 6 bases, with 9 bases between. The CDR3 sequence is 13 residues long. Germline V lookup: CDR1 SGHAT, CDR2 FQNNGV. The CDR3: CASSFLVGNEQFF. CDR3 bases: TGTGCCAGCAGCTTCTTGGTTGGCAATGAGCAGTTCTTC.

On this clonotype itself: A single base is all that separates this from a far larger clone, so a read error is likely. In DNA form, the CDR3 reads TGTGCCAGCAAGCCGGAGGGGTCCTACAGTGAGCAGTTCTTC. This translates into CASKPEGSYSEQFF. The chain combines TRBV11-3 with TRBJ2-7; D might be TRBD2 (6 bases). The end of the DNA is better explained by TRBJ2-1, so the J call may be wrong. Germline V gene lookup returns CDR1 SGHNT and CDR2 YENEEA. This CDR3 spans 14 amino acids.

Remarks on this clonotype: Just one base apart from a much larger clone, this may be a read error. The V and J genes are TRBV18 and TRBJ1-2, with 8 bases aligning to TRBD1. This CDR3 is 13 amino acids long. The germline gives CDR1 KGHSH, CDR2 LQKENI. With V trimmed by 3 bases and J by 12 bases, 9 bases remained unmatched. The CDR3 region is CASSPTGDGGHTF. Here the CDR3 DNA reads TGTGCCAGCTCACCGACAGGGGATGGAGGCCACACCTTC.

On this clonotype: Given a far larger clone just one base away, this is likely a sequencing read error. This chain connects TRBV11-2 to TRBJ2-1; D is possibly TRBD1 or TRBD2 (5 bases each). Judging by the DNA end, TRBJ2-7 fits better; the J call may be wrong. CDR3 length equals 16 residues. Germline assignment: CDR1 SGHAT and CDR2 FQNNGV. The CDR3 bases are TGTGCCAGCAGCTCACAATGGGGGACCCCTCTAACCGAGCAGTACTTC. It codes for CASSSQWGTPLTEQYF.

Many counts were recorded for this clonotype. The chain combines TRBV28 with TRBJ2-2; 11 bases fit TRBD2. There are 16 residues in the CDR3. V lost 3 bases and J lost 2; bases outside the gene matches: 2. Germline CDR1 is MDHEN and CDR2 is SYDVKM. CDR3 residues: CASSFLAGGNTGELFF. The CDR3, as DNA: TGTGCCAGCAGTTTCCTAGCGGGAGGAAACACCGGGGAGCTGTTTTTT.

The sample holds many counts of this clonotype. The CDR3 region is CASSWAPDSEAFF. DNA for the CDR3: TGTGCCAGCAGTTGGGCCCCGGACAGTGAAGCTTTCTTT. The chain recombines TRBV12-3 or TRBV12-4 with TRBJ1-1, with D perhaps matching TRBD1 (6 bases). The CDR3 covers 13 residues. Trimming cost V 4 bases and J 7 bases, with 13 bases left between them.

This clonotype occurred many times. The chain recombines TRBV27 with TRBJ1-1; no clear D gene. The germline V and J ends were trimmed by 6 bases and 2 bases, with 10 bases remaining between them. Germline values: CDR1 MNHEY, CDR2 SMNVEV (reference sequence). This CDR3 is built from 13 residues. The CDR3, as DNA: TGTGCCAGCAGAGCAGACCTAAACACTGAAGCTTTCTTT. This codes for CASRADLNTEAFF.

Note on this clonotype: A much larger clone lies one base from this, so it may be a read error. This chain uses TRBV7-9 with TRBJ2-7; either TRBD1 or TRBD2 may supply D (6 bases each). Looked up from germline, CDR1 is SEHNR and CDR2 is FQNEAQ (reference sequence). The CDR3 has 16 residues. The DNA of the CDR3 is TGTGCCGGCAGCCCGGCGGGAATACAGGGCTCCTACGAGCAGTACTTC. Amino acids: CAGSPAGIQGSYEQYF.

V and J are TRBV4-1 and TRBJ2-1, with 7 positions matching TRBD2. Germline CDR1 MGHRA, CDR2 YSYEKL. Trimming removed 0 bases from V and 7 bases from J; junction bases left unmatched: 6. CDR3 length: 15 amino acids. This CDR3 is CASSQEPGAGNEQFF. The CDR3 DNA follows: TGCGCCAGCAGCCAAGAACCGGGAGCGGGGAATGAGCAGTTCTTC.

This clonotype was seen repeatedly, ten times or more. The chain carries TRBV28 and TRBJ2-5, with D tentatively TRBD2 (5 bases). This CDR3 region has 14 residues. V was clipped by 0 bases and J by 2 bases, with 7 bases between them. CDR1 is MDHEN, CDR2 SYDVKM, per germline. The CDR3 nucleotides are TGTGCCAGCAGTTTATGGTTAGCGCAAGAGACCCAGTACTTC. Translation: CASSLWLAQETQYF.

The gene calls are TRBV19 and TRBJ2-7; 14 bases agree with TRBD2. J lost 1 base, V lost 5 bases, and 13 bases had no gene match. Germline-derived CDR1 and CDR2 are LNHDA and SQIVND (reference sequence). The CDR3 spans 19 residues. The CDR3 DNA sequence: TGTGCCAGTAGTGCCCAGCCTGGACTAGCGGGAGGCACGTCCTACGAGCAGTACTTC. Encoded protein: CASSAQPGLAGGTSYEQYF.

This clonotype was seen many times. The genes are TRBV20-1 and TRBJ2-7; 11 nucleotides agree with TRBD2. Trimming took 0 bases from V and 3 from J; bases not matched to a gene: 4. The V gene's germline CDR1 is DFQATT and CDR2 SNEGSKA (reference sequence). There are 15 residues in the CDR3. CDR3 loop: CSARDTSGSLYEQYF. The CDR3 bases are TGCAGTGCTAGAGATACTAGCGGGAGTCTCTACGAGCAGTACTTC.

The rearrangement joins TRBV12-5 to TRBJ2-7; 7 bases are shared with TRBD1. The CDR3 spans 14 residues. Trimming at V came to 2 bases and at J to 7 bases, leaving 8 bases not matched to a gene. The germline CDR1 and CDR2 sequences are LGHNT and FRNRAP. CDR3 sequence reads: CASGLQQGMGEQYF. The CDR3 nucleotides read TGTGCTAGTGGTTTGCAACAGGGGATGGGGGAGCAGTACTTC.

This clonotype was seen many times. This chain connects TRBV29-1 to TRBJ1-1, with D unclear. Germline CDR1 reads SQVTM; CDR2 reads ANQGSEA. V gave up 5 bases and J gave up 0 bases, with 4 bases separating them. The CDR3 is 11 amino acids. CDR3 residues: CSVSLNTEAFF. CDR3 sequence (DNA): TGCAGCGTTTCTTTGAACACTGAAGCTTTCTTT.